A selection of T cell receptor beta chains follows, all from one sample in a study of OX40 agonist ivuxolimab in advanced cancers. Generated by immunoSEQ multiplex PCR, the TCRdb table keeps only in-frame clones and is missing some. The sample has approximately 70,000 clones, more than 70% seen once. Source: CD4+ or CD8+ T cells sorted from blood, taken in a trial of the OX40 agonist ivuxolimab. The receptors derive from an adult with an advanced solid tumor such as melanoma, head and neck, liver or kidney cancer. CDR3s include the opening cysteine and the closing phenylalanine or tryptophan. D genes are given only for firm matches. Part of the rows lack a size; the others show once, few, many or a class for expanded clones.

clone size,J gene,V gene,D gene,CDR3 DNA,CDR3 protein
-,TRBJ2-7,TRBV11-3,TRBD2,TGTGCCAGCAGCTTAAGGACTAACAGGACTAGCGGGAGCTCCTACGAGCAGTACTTC,CASSLRTNRTSGSSYEQYF
-,TRBJ1-4,TRBV28,-,TGTGCCAGCAGACAGCCGGGCACTAATGAAAAACTGTTTTTT,CASRQPGTNEKLFF
-,TRBJ1-1,TRBV15,-,TGTGCCACCAGCAGGGGTTCCGTGGAGATTGAAGCTTTCTTT,CATSRGSVEIEAFF
-,TRBJ2-1,TRBV7-2,-,TGTGCCAGCAGCTTAGGAGACAGTTGGCAGTTCTTC,CASSLGDSWQFF
-,TRBJ1-1,TRBV5-1,-,TGCGCCAGCAGCTCCGGGACAACGAACACTGAAGCTTTCTTT,CASSSGTTNTEAFF
-,TRBJ2-7,TRBV5-1,-,TGCGCCAGCAGCTTGGATGGTAGCGGAGGATCCTACGAGCAGTACTTC,CASSLDGSGGSYEQYF
once,TRBJ2-5,TRBV28,TRBD2,TGTGCCAGCAGTTTATGGGCTAGCGGAGAGCTTTCAGAGACCCAGTACTTC,CASSLWASGELSETQYF
-,TRBJ2-5,TRBV14,TRBD1,TGTGCCAGCAGCCAGGCTGACAGGGACCCCCAGTACTTC,CASSQADRDPQYF
-,TRBJ2-3,TRBV5-6,-,TGTGCCAGCAGATTCCGTAGCACAGATACGCAGTATTTT,CASRFRSTDTQYF
-,TRBJ1-1,TRBV18,-,TGTGCCAGCTCACCACCCGTCCAGGGAATCAACACTGAAGCTTTCTTT,CASSPPVQGINTEAFF